This TCR beta chain was sequenced during a study of cytomegalovirus exposure and HLA in healthy donors. This CDR3 contains 17 residues. The J segment lost 9 bases and the V segment lost 10 bases, leaving 24 bases of the junction unmatched. Germline CDR1 is SGHNT and CDR2 is YYREEE (reference sequence). PCR amplification relied on 60 Vbeta primers (plus 13 Jbeta primers). Sequenced by immunoSEQ multiplex PCR; TCRdb stores in-frame clones only, minus some. The sample lists around 130,000 clones; 78% were seen once. The chain is built from TRBV5-4 and TRBJ2-1; 8 bases fit TRBD1. Sequencing was done on a sample of PBMCs. This receptor was identified in a woman between 18 and 29 years old in good health and CMV-seronegative. Here the CDR3 reads CALSLRPGQASLGEQFF. The CDR3 bases are TGTGCCCTTTCGTTACGACCGGGACAGGCCAGCCTAGGTGAGCAGTTCTTC.